The 26 T cell receptor beta chains in this list originate from one sample, sequenced in a study of control samples from healthy donors and cancer patients. Repertoires were generated with immunoSEQ multiplex PCR, while TCRdb's copy carries only in-frame clones and drops some. The sample holds approximately 120,000 clones, about 89% seen once. The sequenced sample was blood. All receptors come from a woman between 50 and 59 years old in good health.

This chain joins TRBV5-4 and TRBJ2-2; D is possibly TRBD2 (5 bases). The germline V gene has CDR1 SGHNT and CDR2 YYREEE (reference sequence). The CDR3 is made up of 13 amino acids. V was cut by 4 bases and J by 8 bases, with 12 bases left in between. The CDR3 here is CASSDRGSGELFF. The CDR3 DNA is TGTGCCAGCAGCGACCGGGGATCTGGGGAGCTGTTTTTT. The whole variable domain, remainder taken from reference TRBV5-4 and TRBJ2-2, is ETGVTQSPTHLIKTRGQQVTLRCSSQSGHNTVSWYQQALGQGPQFIFQYYREEENGRGNFPPRFSGLQFPNYSSELNVNALELDDSALYLCASSDRGSGELFFGEGSRLTVL.

The chain combines TRBV11-3 with TRBJ2-7; D remains unclear. Trimming removed 4 bases at V and 9 bases at J, with 10 bases between. Germline V gene data show CDR1 as SGHNT and CDR2 as YENEEA. CDR3 size: 11 residues. For the CDR3, the DNA is TGTGCCAGCAGCTGGATCTTGCCGCAGTACGTC. Translating it yields CASSWILPQYV.

The genes are TRBV6-4 and TRBJ2-3; 9 bases agree with TRBD2. CDR3 length: 14 residues. Per the germline V gene, CDR1 is MRHNA and CDR2 is SNTAGT. V dropped 5 bases and J dropped 1; count of bases not matched to a gene: 1. In DNA, the CDR3 is TGTGCCAGCAGTCAGCGGGGGGGCACAGATACGCAGTATTTT. Translation gives CASSQRGGTDTQYF.

The chain uses TRBV7-3 and TRBJ2-1; TRBD1 might be the D (5 bases). V lost 3 bases, J lost 1 base, and 10 bases lay in between. CDR3 length: 15 residues. Germline V gene sequence: CDR1 SGHTA, CDR2 FQGTGA. CDR3 in DNA: TGTGCCAGCAGCTTGGGTAGGGGTTCCTACAATGAGCAGTTCTTC. Protein product: CASSLGRGSYNEQFF. Supplemented by reference TRBV7-3 and TRBJ2-1, the full variable domain reads GAGVSQTPSNKVTEKGKYVELRCDPISGHTALYWYRQSLGQGPEFLIYFQGTGAADDSGLPNDRFFAVRPEGSVSTLKIQRTERGDSAVYLCASSLGRGSYNEQFFGPGTRLTVL.

This sequence joins TRBV7-9 and TRBJ1-5; 8 bases line up with TRBD1. V trimming: 5 bases; J trimming: 3 bases; junction bases outside the gene matches: 6. Germline lookup yields CDR1 SEHNR and CDR2 FQNEAQ (reference sequence). The CDR3 has 15 amino acids. The CDR3 bases are TGTGCCAGCAGCCCTAGGGGACAGGCCAATCAGCCCCAGCATTTT. Protein sequence: CASSPRGQANQPQHF. The entire variable domain, with the rest obtained from reference TRBV7-9 and TRBJ1-5, is as follows: DTGVSQNPRHKITKRGQNVTFRCDPISEHNRLYWYRQTLGQGPEFLTYFQNEAQLEKSRLLSDRFSAERPKGSFSTLEIQRTEQGDSAMYLCASSPRGQANQPQHFGDGTRLSIL.

This sequence joins TRBV19 and TRBJ2-7; the D call may be TRBD1 or TRBD2 (5 bases each). The CDR3 loop spans 15 amino acids. The V gene lost 5 bases and the J gene lost 3 bases, with 17 bases spanning the gap. Per the germline V gene, CDR1 is LNHDA and CDR2 is SQIVND (reference sequence). In DNA, the CDR3 is TGTGCCAGTAGTGCATCCGGGACCCGCGACTACGAGCAGTACTTC. It codes for CASSASGTRDYEQYF.

V and J are TRBV6-1 and TRBJ2-5; D uncertain. The V end lost 1 base, the J end lost 5 bases, and 23 bases lay between the germline ends. The CDR3 is 18 amino acids. Germline assignment: CDR1 MNHNS and CDR2 SASEGT. The CDR3 here is CASSEDEGVSPDGETQYF. The CDR3 coding sequence is TGTGCCAGCAGTGAAGATGAAGGTGTCTCTCCCGATGGGGAGACCCAGTACTTC.

The rearrangement joins TRBV11-2 to TRBJ2-3; 8 bases line up with TRBD2. V was pared by 2 bases and J by 5 bases, with 9 bases of the junction left unmatched. The CDR3 loop spans 16 amino acids. Per germline, CDR1 SGHAT and CDR2 FQNNGV. The CDR3: CASSLTSGLVGDTQYF. Here the CDR3 DNA reads TGTGCCAGCAGCTTAACTAGCGGCCTGGTAGGAGATACGCAGTATTTT.

The chain combines TRBV9 with TRBJ2-3, with D unclear. The germline V gene has CDR1 SGDLS and CDR2 YYNGEE. Trimming took 0 bases from V and 6 from J, leaving 8 bases between them. CDR3 size: 13 residues. The CDR3 nucleotides read TGTGCCAGCAGCGTAGTATTCGCGGATACGCAGTATTTT. Its protein product is CASSVVFADTQYF.

This sequence joins TRBV18 and TRBJ1-4; D is unresolved. Between the trimmed V and J ends, which lost 0 bases and 3 bases, there was a span of 5 bases. CDR3 length equals 14 residues. CDR1 and CDR2 (germline): KGHSH, LQKENI. The CDR3 sequence: CASSPPGPNEKLFF. CDR3 coding DNA: TGTGCCAGCTCACCACCCGGGCCTAATGAAAAACTGTTTTTT.

This sequence joins TRBV5-4 and TRBJ1-2, with D unresolved. The CDR3 has 11 residues. CDR1 SGHNT and CDR2 YYREEE come from the germline V gene (reference sequence). Trimming shortened V by 5 bases and J by 3 bases, and 5 bases separated the two germline ends. The CDR3 reads CASSQDYGYTF. The DNA for the CDR3 is TGTGCCAGCAGTCAAGACTATGGCTACACCTTC.

The V call is TRBV5-1, the J call TRBJ2-5; D unclear. CDR1 SGHRS and CDR2 YFSETQ come from the germline V gene. CDR3 length: 18 residues. V was cut by 2 bases and J by 1 base, with 21 bases left in between. The CDR3, as DNA: TGCGCCAGCAGCTTCGGCACACTTCCTCTAACATTCCAAGAGACCCAGTACTTC. Amino acids: CASSFGTLPLTFQETQYF.

The chain couples TRBV9 to TRBJ2-5; the D is unclear. V lost 4 bases to trimming and J lost 3 bases, with 10 bases between them. Germline V gene lookup returns CDR1 SGDLS and CDR2 YYNGEE. The CDR3 is made up of 13 amino acids. CDR3 DNA: TGTGCCAGCAGCCCCCCTTCTGAAGAGACCCAGTACTTC. Protein product: CASSPPSEETQYF.

J is TRBJ2-3 and V is TRBV30; TRBD2 matches 8 bases. The CDR3 sequence is 16 residues long. Germline V CDR1 and CDR2: GTSNPN, SVGIG (reference sequence). With V trimmed by 1 base and J by 5 bases, 11 bases remained unmatched. Here the CDR3 reads CAWSGGLAGSQDTQYF. CDR3 DNA sequence: TGTGCCTGGAGTGGCGGACTAGCAGGTTCACAAGATACGCAGTATTTT. The whole variable domain, filled in from reference TRBV30 and TRBJ2-3, reads SQTIHQWPATLVQPVGSPLSLECTVEGTSNPNLYWYRQAAGRGLQLLFYSVGIGQISSEVPQNLSASRPQDRQFILSSKKLLLSDSGFYLCAWSGGLAGSQDTQYFGPGTRLTVL.

This clone has just one count. V gene TRBV18 combines with J gene TRBJ2-7; a possible D gene is TRBD1 (6 bases). CDR3 size: 14 residues. Trimming cost V 3 bases and J 7 bases, with 16 bases left between them. CDR1 and CDR2 from the germline V gene are KGHSH and LQKENI. CDR3: CASSPQGHPREQYV. The CDR3 coding sequence is TGTGCCAGCTCACCGCAGGGGCACCCTAGGGAGCAGTACGTC.

The count of this clone is one. The chain is built from TRBV5-6 and TRBJ2-7, with D uncertain. The germline CDR1 and CDR2 sequences are SGHDT and YYEEEE. The CDR3 is 12 residues long. V was pared by 0 bases and J by 7 bases, with 8 bases between. CDR3 sequence reads: CASSLGAREQYF. As DNA, the CDR3 is TGTGCCAGCAGCTTGGGGGCGAGGGAGCAGTACTTC.

The chain joins TRBV5-5 to TRBJ1-1; no clear D. The CDR3 runs to 14 residues. CDR1 is SGHKS and CDR2 is YYEKEE in the germline V gene (reference sequence). V was shortened by 0 bases and J by 1 base, with 7 bases between the two germline ends. CDR3 sequence (DNA): TGTGCCAGCAGCTTGGTCGTAGCGAACACTGAAGCTTTCTTT. It encodes CASSLVVANTEAFF.

The sample holds a few counts of this clone. The genes are TRBV4-1 and TRBJ2-7; a weak D match, TRBD1 (5 bases). Germline assignment: CDR1 MGHRA and CDR2 YSYEKL. Trimming took 5 bases from V and 1 from J, leaving 9 bases between them. The CDR3 has 13 amino acids. DNA for the CDR3: TGCGCCAGCAGCTTCGACAGATCCTACGAGCAGTACTTC. It translates to CASSFDRSYEQYF.

The chain has TRBV9 and TRBJ1-3; D is unresolved. This CDR3 is built from 16 residues. Trimming shortened V by 0 bases and J by 1 base, and 11 bases separated the two germline ends. CDR1 is SGDLS, CDR2 YYNGEE, per germline. CDR3 in amino acids: CASSVAGKGSGNTIYF. CDR3 nucleotide sequence: TGTGCCAGCAGCGTAGCGGGAAAAGGATCTGGAAACACCATATATTTT.

The rearrangement joins TRBV7-8 to TRBJ2-5; D unresolved. Germline V gene sequence: CDR1 SGHVS, CDR2 FQNEAQ. Trimming stripped 4 bases from V and 2 bases from J, with 8 bases between. The CDR3 length is 13 residues. In DNA, the CDR3 is TGTGCCAGCAGCTGGCAGTATCAAGAGACCCAGTACTTC. Encoded protein: CASSWQYQETQYF.

V gene TRBV6-1 combines with J gene TRBJ1-2; 8 positions match TRBD1. The CDR3 sequence is 16 residues long. The V gene end was trimmed by 1 base and the J gene end by 4 bases; junction bases not matched to a gene: 8. The germline V gene encodes CDR1 MNHNS and CDR2 SASEGT. In DNA, the CDR3 is TGTGCCAGCAGTGAAGTCGGGACAGGACTTGGCTATGGCTACACCTTC. Protein product: CASSEVGTGLGYGYTF.

The V and J genes are TRBV6-6 and TRBJ1-2; D is uncertain. Germline V gene data show CDR1 as MNHNY and CDR2 as SVGAGI (reference sequence). This CDR3 has 15 amino acids. Trimming took 4 bases from V and 8 from J, leaving 20 bases between them. The CDR3 spells CASSFGPGRREGYTF. The CDR3 DNA sequence: TGTGCCAGCAGTTTCGGCCCAGGTCGAAGGGAGGGCTACACCTTC.

The chain carries TRBV30 and TRBJ1-2, with a possible D match to TRBD1 (5 bases). The V and J ends lost 3 bases and 2 bases respectively, with 7 bases between them. Germline CDR1 GTSNPN, CDR2 SVGIG (reference sequence). There are 12 residues in the CDR3. CDR3 nucleotide sequence: TGTGCCTGGAGGCCAGGGAACTATGGCTACACCTTC. Its translation is CAWRPGNYGYTF.

A single count supports this clone. The chain recombines TRBV27 with TRBJ2-3; D is unresolved. Germline-derived CDR1 and CDR2 are MNHEY and SMNVEV (reference sequence). The CDR3 sequence is 14 residues long. V lost 6 bases and J 0 bases, leaving 10 bases between the germline ends. As DNA, the CDR3 is TGTGCCAGCAGAGGGATATCTAGCACAGATACGCAGTATTTT. Its protein product is CASRGISSTDTQYF.

Points on this clone: The final CDR3 position lacks the conserved phenylalanine or tryptophan, pointing to a likely read error. It is unclear where the CDR3 begins or ends on the DNA, so no DNA is shown, and the CDR3 is as TCRdb lists it. CDR3 sequence reads: CASPLGGV. The gene calls are TRBV19 and TRBJ1-1. Germline V gives CDR1 LNHDA, CDR2 SQIVND (reference sequence). The CDR3 spans 8 residues, counting both ends.

This chain joins TRBV30 and TRBJ1-1, with D hard to call. This CDR3 has 15 residues. V lost 0 bases and J 1 base, leaving 12 bases between the germline ends. Germline CDR1 is GTSNPN and CDR2 is SVGIG (reference sequence). The CDR3 DNA sequence: TGTGCCTGGAGTGTCCTTCCGGGGTCGAACACTGAAGCTTTCTTT. Protein: CAWSVLPGSNTEAFF.